Reported below is one T cell receptor beta chain. Per the germline V gene, CDR1 is SEHNR and CDR2 is FQNEAQ (reference sequence). Between the trimmed V and J ends, which lost 1 base and 6 bases, there was a span of 13 bases. There are 15 residues in the CDR3. The data stem from a study of blood T cell repertoires in COVID-19. Original processing notes: Estimation of nucleated cell counts was performed using reference gene primer amplification. Data came from immunoSEQ multiplex PCR; TCRdb stores just in-frame clones and leaves some out. That table is the source of V, J and clone size, and D and trimming were worked out from the DNA. The table has roughly 100,000 clones, around 84% seen once.

The sequencing sample was made of peripheral blood. The chain links TRBV7-9 to TRBJ1-5; the D is unclear. The sequence came from a human donor in a cohort sampled during active COVID-19. The CDR3 sequence: CASSLGESYGQPQHF. CDR3 in DNA: TGTGCCAGCAGCTTAGGAGAGAGTTACGGTCAGCCCCAGCATTTT.